Sequencing of this T cell receptor beta chain was carried out in a study of CD8+ T cells in alopecia areata. Turning to the study itself: Tofacitinib was given for 6 to 18 months, then stopped for 6 months. Study observations and caveats: Clarity of TCR sharing across patients fell short of that in mice, possibly HLA-related.

Extracted RNA was reverse transcribed, and the resulting cDNA served as sequencing template. Produced via immunoSEQ multiplex PCR; TCRdb's table is partial and in-frame only. Altogether about 69,000 clones are present, roughly 61% being singletons, with the ten largest covering roughly 18%. The investigators collected lesional scalp punch biopsies and peripheral blood from alopecia areata patients. In the case of this clone: Antigen: not known.

This CDR3 is built from 14 residues. Trimming took off 4 bases at V and 1 base at J, with 11 bases between the two ends. Germline V lookup: CDR1 SGHTA, CDR2 FQGNSA. This chain connects TRBV7-2 to TRBJ2-7, with D possibly being TRBD2 (5 bases). Sequenced material: CD8+ T cells sorted from blood, taken at week 0. The source of this sequence is a human donor with alopecia areata. The CDR3 loop reads CASSSGTSSYEQYF. CDR3 coding DNA: TGTGCCAGCAGCTCCGGCACTAGTTCCTACGAGCAGTACTTC.